What follows are 13 T cell receptor beta chains derived from one specimen sequenced in a study of cytomegalovirus exposure and HLA in healthy donors. The PCR had 60 Vbeta and 13 Jbeta primers. This table comes from immunoSEQ multiplex PCR, and its TCRdb copy is limited to in-frame clones, with some not included. The repertoire holds tens of thousands of clones, with around 83% as singletons. The sample taken for sequencing was PBMCs. These receptors came from a man between 65 and 80 years old in good health and CMV-seropositive.

The V call is TRBV5-1, the J call TRBJ2-2; no clear D gene. Germline CDR1 reads SGHRS; CDR2 reads YFSETQ. CDR3 size: 13 residues. The ends were cut back, 0 bases at V and 8 bases at J, with 8 bases in the middle. CDR3 sequence: CASSLAWAGELFF. The CDR3 DNA sequence: TGCGCCAGCAGCTTGGCTTGGGCTGGGGAGCTGTTTTTT.

The J gene is TRBJ2-3, the V gene TRBV6-1, with D possibly matching TRBD1 (6 bases). The germline CDR1 and CDR2 sequences are MNHNS and SASEGT. Trimming left V 8 bases short and J 2 bases short, with 11 bases between. The CDR3 runs to 13 residues. CDR3: CASGGQNTDTQYF. The CDR3 region has the DNA TGTGCCAGCGGGGGCCAAAACACAGATACGCAGTATTTT.

With regard to this clone: Other DNA sequences from this sample encode an identical CDR3 as well. The gene calls are TRBV28 and TRBJ2-3; TRBD2 aligns across 8 bases. V trimming: 3 bases; J trimming: 1 base; junction bases outside the gene matches: 3. The CDR3 length is 15 residues. Germline values: CDR1 MDHEN, CDR2 SYDVKM. CDR3 bases: TGTGCCAGCAGTTTGTCACTAGCGGGCACAGATACGCAGTATTTT. Translating gives CASSLSLAGTDTQYF.

The chain recombines TRBV7-8 with TRBJ2-7; 9 nucleotides align to TRBD1. Trimming removed 2 bases from V and 3 bases from J; junction bases left unmatched: 8. CDR1 SGHVS and CDR2 FQNEAQ come from the germline V gene. The CDR3 covers 16 residues. CDR3 region: CASSLIPGQGNYEQYF. CDR3 DNA: TGTGCCAGCAGCTTAATCCCCGGACAGGGGAACTACGAGCAGTACTTC.

This chain links TRBV4-3 with TRBJ1-4, with TRBD1 identical over 8 bases. The CDR3 contains 15 residues. Trimming cost V 2 bases and J 7 bases; bases outside gene matches: 6. Germline V gives CDR1 LGHNA, CDR2 YSLEER. CDR3 nucleotides: TGCGCCAGCAGCCAACAGGGGGCAGGAGGTGAAAAACTGTTTTTT. Its translation: CASSQQGAGGEKLFF.

The V and J genes are TRBV5-6 and TRBJ1-5; 9 bases line up with TRBD1. In germline, CDR1 is SGHDT, CDR2 YYEEEE. The J segment lost 6 bases and the V segment lost 2 bases, leaving 3 bases of the junction unmatched. This CDR3 spans 14 amino acids. The CDR3 loop reads CASSFGQGIQPQHF. The CDR3 nucleotides are TGTGCCAGCAGCTTCGGACAGGGGATTCAGCCCCAGCATTTT. Full variable domain (rest looked up from reference TRBV5-6 and TRBJ1-5): DAGVTQSPTHLIKTRGQQVTLRCSPKSGHDTVSWYQQALGQGPQFIFQYYEEEERQRGNFPDRFSGHQFPNYSSELNVNALLLGDSALYLCASSFGQGIQPQHFGDGTRLSIL.

The chain carries TRBV6-6 and TRBJ1-5; possible D gene TRBD1, 6 bases. From germline, CDR1 is MNHNY and CDR2 SVGAGI (reference sequence). CDR3 length equals 16 residues. Between the trimmed V and J ends, which lost 0 bases and 0 bases, there was a span of 9 bases. CDR3 nucleotide sequence: TGTGCCAGCAGTTACTCTTCAGGGGTTAGCAATCAGCCCCAGCATTTT. The encoded protein is CASSYSSGVSNQPQHF.

This clone was recorded once. The chain uses TRBV6-1 and TRBJ2-6; D uncertain. Between the trimmed V and J ends, which lost 4 bases and 1 base, there was a span of 14 bases. The CDR3 spans 17 residues. CDR1 MNHNS and CDR2 SASEGT come from the germline V gene. The CDR3 nucleotides are TGTGCCAGCAGTGGGGCCCCTCTCTGGTCTGGGGCCAACGTCCTGACTTTC. Translated: CASSGAPLWSGANVLTF.

J is TRBJ2-3 and V is TRBV6-4; 8 bases match TRBD2. Germline values: CDR1 MRHNA, CDR2 SNTAGT. The CDR3 has 14 residues. V was clipped by 0 bases and J by 4 bases; unmatched bases: 0. CDR3 sequence (DNA): TGTGCCAGCAGTGACTCTAGCGGGGCAGATACGCAGTATTTT. Protein sequence: CASSDSSGADTQYF.

CDR3 in amino acids: CASSLVGGRWSTGANVLTF. CDR3 coding DNA: TGTGCCAGCAGCTTAGTCGGAGGCAGGTGGTCCACTGGGGCCAACGTCCTGACTTTC. The chain uses TRBV7-6 and TRBJ2-6; D might be TRBD2 (5 bases). The CDR3 is 19 residues long. Looked up from germline, CDR1 is SGHVS and CDR2 is FNYEAQ. The V and J ends lost 1 base and 2 bases respectively, with 18 bases between them.

This chain joins TRBV27 and TRBJ1-1; tentatively, D is TRBD1 (5 bases). The CDR3 covers 15 residues. Trimming stripped 5 bases from V and 4 bases from J, with 17 bases between. In germline, CDR1 is MNHEY, CDR2 SMNVEV (reference sequence). The CDR3 loop reads CASSLYSGLPTEAFF. In nucleotides, the CDR3 is TGTGCCAGCAGTCTCTACTCAGGGTTACCCACTGAAGCTTTCTTT.

This chain links TRBV6-1 with TRBJ2-7, with 9 bases matching TRBD1. The germline V gene has CDR1 MNHNS and CDR2 SASEGT. The length of the CDR3 is 13 residues. V trimming: 6 bases; J trimming: 3 bases; junction bases outside the gene matches: 3. The CDR3 reads CASRGTGLYEQYF. The CDR3, as DNA: TGTGCCAGCAGGGGGACAGGGCTCTACGAGCAGTACTTC.

The chain combines TRBV7-3 with TRBJ2-2; D remains unclear. Germline V lookup: CDR1 SGHTA, CDR2 FQGTGA. The CDR3 length is 14 residues. V was trimmed by 5 bases and J by 4 bases, leaving 11 bases between them. The CDR3 is CASSAEAFTGELFF. For the CDR3, the DNA is TGTGCCAGCAGCGCCGAGGCTTTCACCGGGGAGCTGTTTTTT.